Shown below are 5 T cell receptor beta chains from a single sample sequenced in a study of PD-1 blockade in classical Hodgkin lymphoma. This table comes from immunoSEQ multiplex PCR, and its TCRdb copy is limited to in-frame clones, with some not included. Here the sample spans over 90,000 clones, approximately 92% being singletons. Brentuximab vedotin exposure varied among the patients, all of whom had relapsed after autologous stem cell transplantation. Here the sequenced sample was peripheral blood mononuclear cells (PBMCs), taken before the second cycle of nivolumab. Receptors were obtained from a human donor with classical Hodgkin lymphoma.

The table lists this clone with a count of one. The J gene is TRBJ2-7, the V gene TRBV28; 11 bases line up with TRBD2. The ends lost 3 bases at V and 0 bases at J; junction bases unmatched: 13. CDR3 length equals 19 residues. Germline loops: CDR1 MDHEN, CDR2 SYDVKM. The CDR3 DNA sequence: TGTGCCAGCAGTTTCTCTGCTAGCGGGGGGCCCGTTCCCTCCTACGAGCAGTACTTC. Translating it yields CASSFSASGGPVPSYEQYF.

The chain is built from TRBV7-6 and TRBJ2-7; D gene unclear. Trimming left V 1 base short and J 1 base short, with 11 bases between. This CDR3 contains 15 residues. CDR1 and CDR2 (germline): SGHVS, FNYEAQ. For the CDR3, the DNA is TGTGCCAGCAGCTTAGAGGCCTCAAATTCCTACGAGCAGTACTTC. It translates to CASSLEASNSYEQYF.

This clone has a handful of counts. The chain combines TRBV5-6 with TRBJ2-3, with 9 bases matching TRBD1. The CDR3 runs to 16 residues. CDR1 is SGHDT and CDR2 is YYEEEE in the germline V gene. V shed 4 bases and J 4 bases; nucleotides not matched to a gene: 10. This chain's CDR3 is CASSQPGTGQPDTQYF. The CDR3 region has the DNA TGTGCCAGCAGCCAGCCCGGGACAGGGCAACCAGATACGCAGTATTTT.

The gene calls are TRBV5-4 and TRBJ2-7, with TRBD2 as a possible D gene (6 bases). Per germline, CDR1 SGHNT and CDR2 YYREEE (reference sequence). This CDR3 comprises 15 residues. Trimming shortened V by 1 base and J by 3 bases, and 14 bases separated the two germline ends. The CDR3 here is CASSLRDGRGYEQYF. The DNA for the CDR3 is TGTGCCAGCAGCTTGAGGGACGGGAGAGGCTACGAGCAGTACTTC.

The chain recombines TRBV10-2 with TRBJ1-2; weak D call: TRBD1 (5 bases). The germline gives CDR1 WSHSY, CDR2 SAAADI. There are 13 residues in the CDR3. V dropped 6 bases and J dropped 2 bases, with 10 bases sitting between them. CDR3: CASSPRGNYGYTF. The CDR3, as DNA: TGCGCCAGCAGCCCACGGGGGAACTATGGCTACACCTTC.